This T cell receptor beta chain was observed in a study of blood T cell repertoires in COVID-19. Germline CDR1 is MNHEY and CDR2 is SVGAGI. The V gene lost 2 bases and the J gene lost 0 bases, with 8 bases spanning the gap. This CDR3 is 15 amino acids long. The protocol was immunoSEQ multiplex PCR, while the TCRdb copy is restricted to in-frame clones and leaves out a portion. The top ten hold about 4.9% of the sample, which has roughly 160,000 clones, roughly 91% seen once. Material: peripheral blood. The receptor was isolated from a man aged 18 to 30 with COVID-19, enrolled during active disease. The V call is TRBV6-5, the J call TRBJ1-5; possible D gene TRBD1, 6 bases. The CDR3 coding sequence is TGTGCCAGCAGTTACACAGGGTATAGCAATCAGCCCCAGCATTTT. Residues: CASSYTGYSNQPQHF.